Given below is one T cell receptor (beta chain) in context. It has no known antigen specificity. Per-nucleotide qualities are absent, and no much larger clonotype sits a single base away. The immunoSEQ Assay, a bias-controlled multiplex PCR, was used to amplify TCRbeta CDR3 regions from genomic DNA. Per the original workflow: The number of nucleated cells in each sample was estimated from the amplification of reference gene primers within the assay. Sequence reads were collapsed and filtered to measure the absolute abundance of every unique TCRbeta CDR3 rearrangement. For each sample, productive Simpson clonality was calculated as the square root of Simpson's diversity index across productive rearrangements. In TCRdb, the immuneACCESS table is reduced to in-frame sequences with V and J assigned. These tables do not hold every clone; where another copy was compared, an unresolved V gene accounts for under half, and the others remain unexplained. D and trimming come from the DNA, and the V and J calls and clone size come from that table. A total of hundreds of thousands of clones appear in this sample, about 87% of them only once. The ten largest clones represent roughly a tenth of the sample.

Enrolling through a virtual design, the prospective study's participants ranged in age from roughly 18 to 90 years and lived across 20 to 30 United States geographic areas. Cohort assignment in the prospective study relied on participant-reported clinical history from a screening survey and a study questionnaire. Recovered participants in ImmuneRACE Cohort 3 were defined as having two consecutive negative NP/OP PCR tests, clearance from a healthcare professional, or resolution of symptoms. In the prospective study, whole blood, serum and a nasopharyngeal or oropharyngeal swab were collected from each participant by mobile phlebotomists. Participants in the prospective study had the option to provide additional blood draws and questionnaires over a 2-month period. Before DNA extraction, prospective study blood samples were shipped either frozen or at room temperature. V gives up 4 bases and J gives up 7 bases, and the segment between their germline ends measures 13 bases. From cysteine to phenylalanine, the CDR3 is 13 amino acids long. The retained sequence is limited to the CDR3, 39 bases, with the frame set at the first base. CDR1 SEHNR and CDR2 FQNEAQ are derived from the germline V gene (reference sequence).

The data derive from a study of blood T cell repertoires in COVID-19 (dated by TCRdb to the early 2020s). For the wider study: The collaborator samples originated in the United States, Italy and Spain and spanned the acute and convalescent phases of COVID-19. The material from the prospective study consisted of cDNA or gDNA derived from T cells, B-cell-depleted T cells, or PBMCs. The samples were drawn from the first 160 participants of the ongoing ImmuneRACE study and from 1,254 subjects provided by 6 global collaborators. Nearly every sample came with metadata listing a de-identified subject ID, COVID-19 status, age in years and sex. Where available, HLA class I and class II types were taken from metadata supplied by the sample provider and were not determined by assay-based typing. A freely available public database, intended as a resource for researchers studying the immune response to SARS-CoV-2, is where the repertoires were released. The dataset comprised deeply sampled blood TCRbeta repertoires from subjects exposed to, actively infected with, or recovered from COVID-19. What the authors observed across the whole study: The quantity of clinical and demographic metadata differed by source and by participant and was supplied without curation.

The clonotype comes from a woman in her forties or fifties who had recovered from COVID-19. The chain uses TRBV7-9 and TRBJ1-1, with no confident D gene call. The sample consisted of PBMCs or T cells enriched from blood (not recorded which). The sequence in DNA is TGTGCCAGCAGCTCCCTTCCCAGTCTTGAAGCTTTCTTT. Translated, it gives CASSSLPSLEAFF.